A single sample gave rise to the 19 T cell receptor beta chains below, sequenced in a study of blood T cells in healthy people across ages. The use of a sample-barcoded 5' primer and a J-beta primer mix characterized a second PCR of roughly 6 to 11 cycles. MiXCR, applied by TCRdb to the 5' RACE reads, yields one record per CDR3 protein. The sample holds 750,000 to 1,000,000 distinct CDR3 sequences, 29% seen once. This sample was also put to use in a study of T cells of mothers and their children.

Specimen: blood. All receptors derive from a woman aged 40 to 50 in good health.

Only a few counts were recorded for this clonotype. The chain combines TRBV14 with TRBJ2-1, with TRBD2 identical over 9 bases. There are 14 residues in the CDR3. Unmatched junction bases numbered 5, after V lost 4 bases and J lost 7 bases. Germline V gene lookup returns CDR1 SGHDN and CDR2 FVKESK. The CDR3 loop is CASSLGTSWNEQFF. The CDR3 DNA follows: TGTGCCAGCAGCCTCGGGACTAGCTGGAATGAGCAGTTCTTC.

The chain combines TRBV6-2 or TRBV6-3 with TRBJ2-7; D gene uncertain. The CDR3 covers 14 residues. Trimming shortened V by 2 bases and J by 1 base, and 9 bases separated the two germline ends. From germline, CDR1 is MNHEY and CDR2 SVGEGT. CDR3 loop: CASSYGVRSYEQYF. DNA of the CDR3: TGTGCCAGCAGTTACGGTGTCAGGTCCTACGAGCAGTACTTC.

This clonotype was detected ten times or more. This sequence joins TRBV12-3 or TRBV12-4 and TRBJ1-5; TRBD1 is a possible D gene (5 bases). Trimming took off 2 bases at V and 0 bases at J, with 17 bases between the two ends. This CDR3 is 18 amino acids long. The CDR3 nucleotides read TGTGCCAGCAGTTTATCAGGGCTGGGGTCTAATAGCAATCAGCCCCAGCATTTT. This translates into CASSLSGLGSNSNQPQHF.

This clonotype has a handful of counts. The chain couples TRBV18 to TRBJ1-4, with D possibly matching TRBD1 (6 bases). The CDR3 sequence is 14 residues long. Germline CDR1 and CDR2: KGHSH and LQKENI. V was pared by 2 bases and J by 5 bases, with 9 bases between. CDR3 protein: CASSPWGTNEKLFF. In nucleotides, the CDR3 is TGTGCCAGCTCACCATGGGGGACAAATGAAAAACTGTTTTTT.

This clonotype was picked up many times. This rearrangement joins TRBV29-1 to TRBJ1-1; weak D call: TRBD1 (5 bases). Trimming stripped 5 bases from V and 4 bases from J, with 11 bases between. The CDR3 has 12 amino acids. Germline V gene lookup returns CDR1 SQVTM and CDR2 ANQGSEA. The CDR3: CSVQGVGTEAFF. In DNA form, the CDR3 reads TGCAGCGTTCAAGGGGTGGGCACTGAAGCTTTCTTT.

There are a few counts of this clonotype. The chain carries TRBV7-9 and TRBJ1-2; D gene unclear. CDR3 length: 14 amino acids. Trimming stripped 3 bases from V and 5 bases from J, with 13 bases between. Germline CDR1 SEHNR, CDR2 FQNEAQ (reference sequence). The CDR3 DNA reads as TGTGCCAGCAGCTTTGAGAGGGCTGGATATGGCTACACCTTC. It codes for CASSFERAGYGYTF.

This clonotype was seen a few times. The chain combines TRBV4-1 with TRBJ2-5; D is undetermined. The germline CDR1 and CDR2 sequences are MGHRA and YSYEKL. V lost 4 bases and J 11 bases, leaving 20 bases between the germline ends. The length of the CDR3 is 14 residues. The CDR3 DNA sequence: TGCGCCAGCAGCCTTCCCATAGAGTCAGGTGAGCAGTACTTC. Residues: CASSLPIESGEQYF.

The V gene is TRBV7-8, the J gene TRBJ2-1; 10 positions agree with TRBD2. V lost 2 bases, J lost 6 bases, and 16 bases stayed unmatched. CDR3 length: 19 amino acids. Germline CDR1 and CDR2: SGHVS and FQNEAQ. The CDR3, as DNA: TGTGCCAGCAGCTTATCGATAGCGGGGGGCTTTTACGGGTCCAATGAGCAGTTCTTC. Residues: CASSLSIAGGFYGSNEQFF.

This clonotype was found many times. The V gene is TRBV5-1, the J gene TRBJ2-7; TRBD2 matches at 10 bases. The J segment lost 2 bases and the V segment lost 2 bases, leaving 4 bases of the junction unmatched. The CDR3 runs 15 residues. Germline assignment: CDR1 SGHRS and CDR2 YFSETQ. The chain's CDR3 is CASSLLAGFTYEQYF. The CDR3, as DNA: TGCGCCAGCAGCTTACTAGCGGGGTTCACCTACGAGCAGTACTTC. Complete variable domain (other parts from reference TRBV5-1 and TRBJ2-7): KAGVTQTPRYLIKTRGQQVTLSCSPISGHRSVSWYQQTPGQGLQFLFEYFSETQRNKGNFPGRFSGRQFSNSRSEMNVSTLELGDSALYLCASSLLAGFTYEQYFGPGTRLTVT.

This clonotype was detected many times. The chain joins TRBV5-1 to TRBJ2-5; no definite D call. The CDR3 contains 13 residues. Trimming pared 3 bases from V and 2 bases from J, leaving 8 bases between. Germline CDR1 is SGHRS and CDR2 is YFSETQ. The CDR3 nucleotides are TGCGCCAGCAGCTCGCTCAGACAAGAGACCCAGTACTTC. This translates into CASSSLRQETQYF.

Concerning this clonotype: In this CDR3 the conserved last residue, phenylalanine or tryptophan, is missing, so a read error is likely. V is TRBV6-1 and J is TRBJ2-2; D is unclear. The length of the CDR3 is 13 residues. Germline CDR1 is MNHNS and CDR2 is SASEGT. Trimming left V 9 bases short and J 0 bases short, with 8 bases between. The CDR3 region has the DNA TGTGCCAGTAAAGAACCGAACACCGGGGAGCTGTTTTGT. It specifies CASKEPNTGELFC.

This clonotype was recorded only once. A much bigger clone sits one base away, suggesting this may be a read error. The chain recombines TRBV29-1 with TRBJ2-7; no reliable D call. The germline gives CDR1 SQVTM, CDR2 ANQGSEA. V lost 3 bases and J 5 bases, leaving 8 bases between the germline ends. The CDR3 runs to 11 residues. The CDR3 here is CSVEESDEQYF. CDR3 in DNA: TGCAGCGTTGAGGAGTCCGACGAGCAGTACTTC.

The rearrangement joins TRBV27 to TRBJ2-1, with D perhaps TRBD2 (5 bases). The V and J ends lost 3 bases and 9 bases respectively, with 6 bases between them. CDR1 and CDR2 (germline): MNHEY, SMNVEV (reference sequence). The CDR3 consists of 11 residues. This chain's CDR3 is CASSLRAEQFF. The CDR3 DNA follows: TGTGCCAGCAGTTTGAGGGCTGAGCAGTTCTTC.

A remark on this clonotype: Just one base apart from a much larger clone, this may be a read error. The rearrangement joins TRBV28 to TRBJ2-1; tentatively, D is TRBD1 (5 bases). The CDR3 is made up of 12 amino acids. Germline lookup yields CDR1 MDHEN and CDR2 SYDVKM. CDR3 DNA sequence: TGTGCCAGCAGTACACAGGTGAATGGGCAGTTCTTC. Protein: CASSTQVNGQFF. Drawing the rest from reference TRBV28 and TRBJ2-1, the complete variable domain is DVKVTQSSRYLVKRTGEKVFLECVQDMDHENMFWYRQDPGLGLRLIYFSYDVKMKEKGDIPEGYSVSREKKERFSLILESASTNQTSMYLCASSTQVNGQFFGPGTRLTVL.

The V and J genes are TRBV3-1 and TRBJ2-7; D is possibly TRBD1 (5 bases). CDR1 and CDR2 from the germline V gene are LGHDT and YNNKEL (reference sequence). Trimming removed 0 bases at V and 2 bases at J, with 14 bases between. The CDR3 contains 16 residues. CDR3 DNA sequence: TGTGCCAGCAGCCAAGATCCGACAGACACCGCCTACGAGCAGTACTTC. As protein: CASSQDPTDTAYEQYF.

This clonotype showed up many times. CDR3 loop: CASTPAGFRVETQYF. As DNA, the CDR3 is TGTGCCAGCACCCCAGCGGGGTTCCGGGTGGAGACCCAGTACTTC. The chain combines TRBV7-2 with TRBJ2-5, with 7 bases that match TRBD2. The CDR3 totals 15 residues. Germline CDR1 reads SGHTA; CDR2 reads FQGNSA. J gave up 5 bases and V 7 bases, and 13 bases lay outside the gene matches.

This clonotype was found many times. The V call is TRBV28, the J call TRBJ2-7; no clear D. The V end was cut by 0 bases, the J end by 5 bases, with 5 bases between. Germline CDR1 MDHEN, CDR2 SYDVKM. The CDR3 is 12 residues long. This CDR3 reads CASSLWVDEQYF. CDR3 coding DNA: TGTGCCAGCAGTTTATGGGTAGACGAGCAGTACTTC.

The genes are TRBV20-1 and TRBJ2-5; D perhaps matches TRBD2 (6 bases). The V gene's germline CDR1 is DFQATT and CDR2 SNEGSKA (reference sequence). The length of the CDR3 is 15 residues. V was clipped by 0 bases and J by 3 bases, with 14 bases between them. The CDR3 DNA is TGCAGTGCTAGAGATCTCGGGGGAGTTGAAGAGACCCAGTACTTC. It translates to CSARDLGGVEETQYF.

This clonotype was seen a handful of times. The chain recombines TRBV7-2 with TRBJ2-5, with 7 positions matching TRBD1. TRBJ2-7 explains the end of the DNA better; the J call may be wrong. CDR3 length: 15 residues. Germline-derived CDR1 and CDR2 are SGHTA and FQGNSA. CDR3 in DNA: TGTGCCAGCAGCTCATCGGGACAGCGAAGCGGCGAGCAGTACTTC. Protein: CASSSSGQRSGEQYF.